Shown below are 21 T cell receptor beta chains from a single sample sequenced in a study of molecular identifiers for immune sequencing clone quantification. TCRdb processed the PCR reads anew with MiXCR; each CDR3 protein has one entry. Of more than 550,000 distinct CDR3 sequences listed, around 25% are singletons. The sample consisted of naive CD8+ T cells from blood, with Jurkat cell RNA spiked in. Subset in this sample: FACS-sorted CD8+CD4-CCR7+CD45RA+ naive T cells. The receptors were gathered from a human donor in good health. Some libraries in this study had Jurkat cell RNA spiked in.

This clonotype was detected ten times or more. The J gene is TRBJ2-2, the V gene TRBV9, with 9 bases that match TRBD2. V was clipped by 1 base and J by 3 bases; unmatched bases: 4. CDR3 length: 16 residues. CDR1 is SGDLS, CDR2 YYNGEE, per germline. This CDR3 reads CASSVISSGDTGELFF. CDR3 DNA: TGTGCCAGCAGCGTAATCTCTAGCGGGGACACCGGGGAGCTGTTTTTT.

The CDR3 loop is CASSQAQGMGETQYF. The CDR3, as DNA: TGCGCCAGCAGCCAAGCTCAAGGGATGGGAGAGACCCAGTACTTC. The chain uses TRBV4-1 and TRBJ2-5, with D unresolved. V lost 1 base to trimming and J lost 4 bases, with 13 bases between them. Germline lookup yields CDR1 MGHRA and CDR2 YSYEKL. The CDR3 spans 15 residues.

On this clonotype: Since the CDR3 does not end with the conserved phenylalanine or tryptophan, this likely comes from a read error. This chain joins TRBV30 and TRBJ2-1; TRBD2 aligns across 9 bases. V shed 4 bases, J shed 9 bases, and the junction held 4 bases outside the gene matches. The length of the CDR3 is 12 residues. Germline CDR1 and CDR2: GTSNPN and SVGIG (reference sequence). Here the CDR3 reads CAWTSGNLEQFY. As DNA, the CDR3 is TGTGCCTGGACTAGCGGGAATCTTGAGCAGTTCTAC.

V usage is TRBV7-9 and J usage is TRBJ2-1; 9 bases fit TRBD1. This CDR3 region has 14 residues. CDR1 is SEHNR and CDR2 is FQNEAQ in the germline V gene (reference sequence). The ends lost 3 bases at V and 6 bases at J; junction bases unmatched: 3. CDR3 coding DNA: TGTGCCAGCAGCTTTGTGACAGGGGGCAATGAGCAGTTCTTC. The encoded protein is CASSFVTGGNEQFF.

This clonotype was counted many times. The chain couples TRBV20-1 to TRBJ2-3; TRBD2 aligns across 11 bases. CDR1 and CDR2 (germline): DFQATT, SNEGSKA (reference sequence). After removal of 0 bases from V and 2 bases from J, the junction contained 10 bases not matched to a gene. CDR3 size: 18 residues. CDR3 protein: CSARDLPGTSGLTDTQYF. As DNA, the CDR3 is TGCAGTGCTAGAGATTTGCCCGGGACTAGCGGTCTCACAGATACGCAGTATTTT.

Notes on this clonotype: A read error may account for a junction end that differs from germline. The J gene is TRBJ2-7, the V gene TRBV5-3; D uncertain. TRBV5-3 is an ORF, with its function uncertain. The CDR3 runs to 14 residues. In nucleotides, the CDR3 is TGTGCCAGCAGCTTGATGGAGTGTCTCTACGAGCAGTACTTC. It codes for CASSLMECLYEQYF.

This clonotype was observed a few times. The chain joins TRBV19 to TRBJ1-1; D gene uncertain. Germline-derived CDR1 and CDR2 are LNHDA and SQIVND (reference sequence). V was cut by 1 base and J by 6 bases, with 6 bases left in between. CDR3 size: 12 residues. CDR3 bases: TGTGCCAGTAGTATAGGGTGGGCTGAAGCTTTCTTT. This sequence encodes CASSIGWAEAFF.

This clonotype was recorded once. The CDR3 does not close with the conserved phenylalanine or tryptophan, likely indicating a read error. The chain couples TRBV12-3 or TRBV12-4 to TRBJ2-7; D is tentatively TRBD1 or TRBD2 (5 bases each). V gave up 3 bases and J gave up 5 bases, with 8 bases separating them. This CDR3 is built from 12 residues. CDR3 in amino acids: CASSFGAHEQYL. The CDR3 bases are TGTGCCAGCAGTTTCGGGGCCCACGAGCAGTACCTC.

Remarks on this clonotype: A clone one base away is much larger, so this may be a read error. The J gene is TRBJ1-1, the V gene TRBV6-6; D perhaps matches TRBD1 (5 bases). The CDR3 is 22 amino acids. Germline V CDR1 and CDR2: MNHNY, SVGAGI (reference sequence). V shed 6 bases and J shed 4 bases, with 39 bases lying between them. For the CDR3, the DNA is TGTGCCAGCAGACACCTCGGTTACAGGTCCCAGCGGGTGCAGTACATGATCACTGAAGCTTTCTTT. Translated: CASRHLGYRSQRVQYMITEAFF.

In its sample, this clonotype was seen a few times. The rearrangement joins TRBV4-3 to TRBJ2-2, with TRBD1 matching over 8 bases. This CDR3 is built from 15 residues. With V trimmed by 5 bases and J by 2 bases, 4 bases remained unmatched. Per the germline V gene, CDR1 is LGHNA and CDR2 is YSLEER. The CDR3 protein is CASSVDRVNTGELFF. The CDR3 DNA follows: TGCGCCAGCAGCGTGGACAGGGTTAACACCGGGGAGCTGTTTTTT.

This clonotype has just a few counts. A read error may be the cause here, since a much bigger clone is one base away. CDR3 amino acids: CASRIYIQGVNTDTQYF. CDR3 DNA sequence: TGCGCCAGCAGAATTTACATCCAGGGGGTCAACACAGATACGCAGTATTTT. V usage is TRBV5-1 and J usage is TRBJ2-3; TRBD1 matches at 7 bases. CDR1 is SGHRS, CDR2 YFSETQ, per germline. V lost 5 bases, J lost 2 bases, and 14 bases stayed unmatched. The CDR3 is 17 amino acids.

A remark on this clonotype: A much larger clone differs by one base, so this may be a read error. Since no conserved phenylalanine or tryptophan closes the CDR3, a read error is the likely cause. The chain couples TRBV20-1 to TRBJ2-3; D remains unclear. Germline V gene lookup returns CDR1 DFQATT and CDR2 SNEGSKA (reference sequence). The CDR3 is 13 amino acids. Trimming left V 5 bases short and J 4 bases short, with 13 bases between. The CDR3 is CSASPQVADTQYL. CDR3 sequence (DNA): TGCAGTGCTTCCCCTCAGGTCGCAGATACGCAGTATCTT.

Turning to this clonotype: Being one base from a much bigger clone, this may be a read error. This chain connects TRBV7-9 to TRBJ1-4; 10 bases align to TRBD1. Germline lookup yields CDR1 SEHNR and CDR2 FQNEAQ (reference sequence). The CDR3 contains 15 residues. CDR3: CASSIRQGAYEKLLF. The CDR3 nucleotides are TGTGCCAGCAGCATACGACAGGGGGCCTATGAAAAACTGCTTTTT.

In the case of this clonotype: This may be a read error, as it is one base from a much larger clone. This sequence joins TRBV6-1 and TRBJ2-3; TRBD1 matches 7 bases. CDR3 size: 14 residues. J lost 0 bases, V lost 10 bases, and 7 bases had no gene match. Germline CDR1 MNHNS, CDR2 SASEGT. CDR3 bases: TGTGCCACAACAGGGGTCCTGAGCACAGATACGCAGTATTTT. It encodes CATTGVLSTDTQYF.

This clonotype was found a few times. The rearrangement uses TRBV6-2 or TRBV6-3 and TRBJ2-2; the D gene is possibly TRBD1 (6 bases). Deletions cut 2 bases from V and 6 bases from J, with 22 bases between. Germline CDR1 MNHEY, CDR2 SVGEGT. CDR3 length: 18 residues. The CDR3 DNA follows: TGTGCCAGCAGTTACACGACAGGCTCGGGGTTTGAGGCCGGGGAGCTGTTTTTT. Translation gives CASSYTTGSGFEAGELFF.

This clonotype has more than one count but fewer than ten. The V and J genes are TRBV4-1 and TRBJ2-7, with 14 bases that match TRBD2. Germline loops: CDR1 MGHRA, CDR2 YSYEKL. The J segment lost 2 bases and the V segment lost 3 bases, leaving 3 bases of the junction unmatched. The length of the CDR3 is 16 residues. CDR3 coding DNA: TGCGCCAGCAGCCACCTGACTAGCGGGGGGGCCTACGAGCAGTACTTC. It specifies CASSHLTSGGAYEQYF.

This clonotype was picked up a small number of times. The chain links TRBV7-9 to TRBJ2-1, with D tentatively TRBD2 (6 bases). Trimming took 8 bases from V and 2 from J, leaving 10 bases between them. This CDR3 region has 13 residues. Germline V gene data show CDR1 as SEHNR and CDR2 as FQNEAQ (reference sequence). The CDR3: CASSGVTYNEQFF. As DNA, the CDR3 is TGTGCCAGCTCGGGGGTCACCTACAATGAGCAGTTCTTC.

This clonotype was detected ten times or more. This chain connects TRBV5-1 to TRBJ2-5; 12 bases are a match to TRBD1. Losses at the gene ends were 0 bases for V and 6 bases for J; bases not matched to a gene: 9. Germline CDR1 and CDR2: SGHRS and YFSETQ. The CDR3 runs 17 residues. This CDR3 reads CASSLDAGDRGRQTQYF. In nucleotides, the CDR3 is TGCGCCAGCAGCTTGGATGCCGGGGACAGGGGGCGGCAGACCCAGTACTTC.

As to this clonotype: This clone may be a read error of a much larger clone one base away. This chain links TRBV11-2 with TRBJ2-1; 9 bases line up with TRBD2. This CDR3 region has 13 residues. Germline V gives CDR1 SGHAT, CDR2 FQNNGV. The chain's CDR3 is CAGKTSGTNEQSF. The CDR3 nucleotides are TGTGCCGGAAAGACTAGCGGTACCAATGAGCAGTCCTTC.

This clonotype was seen repeatedly, ten times or more. J is TRBJ2-7 and V is TRBV4-1, with TRBD1 identical over 9 bases. This CDR3 spans 14 amino acids. V lost 3 bases and J lost 5; bases outside the gene matches: 5. The V gene's germline CDR1 is MGHRA and CDR2 YSYEKL. The CDR3 coding sequence is TGCGCCAGCAGCCACGGACAGGGGAGGGACGAGCAGTACTTC. It encodes CASSHGQGRDEQYF.

V usage is TRBV5-6 and J usage is TRBJ2-7, with 7 bases fitting TRBD2. J was trimmed by 3 bases and V by 4 bases; bases with no gene match: 10. Germline V lookup: CDR1 SGHDT, CDR2 YYEEEE. The CDR3 sequence is 15 residues long. CDR3 sequence reads: CASSAPGGGDYEQYF. In DNA, the CDR3 is TGTGCCAGCAGCGCCCCGGGAGGAGGAGACTACGAGCAGTACTTC. The whole variable domain, filled in from reference TRBV5-6 and TRBJ2-7, reads DAGVTQSPTHLIKTRGQQVTLRCSPKSGHDTVSWYQQALGQGPQFIFQYYEEEERQRGNFPDRFSGHQFPNYSSELNVNALLLGDSALYLCASSAPGGGDYEQYFGPGTRLTVT.